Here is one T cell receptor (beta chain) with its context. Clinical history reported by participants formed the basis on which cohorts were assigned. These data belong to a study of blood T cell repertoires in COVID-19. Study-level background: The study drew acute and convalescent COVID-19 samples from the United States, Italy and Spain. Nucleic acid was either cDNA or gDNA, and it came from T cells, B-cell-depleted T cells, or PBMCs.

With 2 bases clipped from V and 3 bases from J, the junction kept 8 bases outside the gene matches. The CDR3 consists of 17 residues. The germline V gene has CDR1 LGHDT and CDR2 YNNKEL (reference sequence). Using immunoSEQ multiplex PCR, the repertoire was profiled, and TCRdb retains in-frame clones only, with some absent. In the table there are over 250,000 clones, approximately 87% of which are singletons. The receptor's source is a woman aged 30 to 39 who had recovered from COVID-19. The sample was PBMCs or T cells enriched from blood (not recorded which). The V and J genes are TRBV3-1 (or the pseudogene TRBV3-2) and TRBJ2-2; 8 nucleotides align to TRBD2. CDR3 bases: TGTGCCAGCAGCCAAAGGGGGAGCGGGGGATACACCGGGGAGCTGTTTTTT. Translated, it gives CASSQRGSGGYTGELFF.